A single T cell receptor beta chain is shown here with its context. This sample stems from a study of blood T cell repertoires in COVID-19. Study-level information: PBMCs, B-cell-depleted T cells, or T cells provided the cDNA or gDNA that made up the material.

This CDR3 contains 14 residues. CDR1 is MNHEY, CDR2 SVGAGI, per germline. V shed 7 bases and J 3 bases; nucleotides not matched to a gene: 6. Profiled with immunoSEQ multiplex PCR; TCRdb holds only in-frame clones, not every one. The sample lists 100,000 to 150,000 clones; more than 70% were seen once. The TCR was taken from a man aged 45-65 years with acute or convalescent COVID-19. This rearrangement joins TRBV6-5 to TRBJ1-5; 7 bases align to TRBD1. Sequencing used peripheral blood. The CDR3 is CASKKGANNQPQHF. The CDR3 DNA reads TGTGCCAGCAAGAAGGGGGCTAACAATCAGCCCCAGCATTTT.